These T cell receptor beta chains were read from a single sample in a study of blood T cell repertoires in COVID-19. This table comes from immunoSEQ multiplex PCR, and its TCRdb copy is limited to in-frame clones, with some not included. The sample shows about 88,000 clones, roughly 84% of them seen only once. Sequenced sample: peripheral blood. The receptors derive from a woman older than 75 with acute or convalescent COVID-19. Each CDR3 is given with its conserved first and last residue. The order of the fields is clone size, V gene, J gene, CDR3 protein. Not every row has a clone size; where given, it reads once, few, many or a size class.

size: -; V: TRBV6-5; J: TRBJ1-1; CDR3: CASSYGQGANTEAFF
size: -; V: TRBV4-2; J: TRBJ2-7; CDR3: CASSQATGTYEQYF
size: -; V: TRBV10-3; J: TRBJ2-1; CDR3: CVISEPQQDRNEQFF
size: -; V: TRBV4-3; J: TRBJ1-2; CDR3: CASSQDLGLYGYTF
size: -; V: TRBV28; J: TRBJ2-7; CDR3: CASSRLLATTKQYF
size: -; V: TRBV15; J: TRBJ2-3; CDR3: CATNLTWVTDTQYF
size: -; V: TRBV18; J: TRBJ2-7; CDR3: CASSLASGSPKSYEQYF
size: -; V: TRBV28; J: TRBJ1-5; CDR3: CASWAYDQPQHF
size: -; V: TRBV18; J: TRBJ2-1; CDR3: CASSPLAGDYNEQFF
size: -; V: TRBV5-1; J: TRBJ1-6; CDR3: CASSLEGGSPLHF
size: -; V: TRBV27; J: -; CDR3: CASSSTNSYEQYF
size: -; V: TRBV9; J: TRBJ1-3; CDR3: CASSATPGQDSGNTIYF
size: -; V: TRBV5-1; J: TRBJ1-5; CDR3: CASSLDSYSNQPQHF
size: -; V: TRBV2; J: TRBJ1-2; CDR3: CASRTRENYGYTF
size: -; V: TRBV19; J: TRBJ2-3; CDR3: CASSISDRGLFTDTQYF
size: -; V: TRBV11-2; J: TRBJ2-7; CDR3: CASSWGRGAYEQYF
size: few; V: TRBV29-1; J: TRBJ2-7; CDR3: CSVRTTTYEQYF
size: -; V: TRBV29-1; J: TRBJ1-4; CDR3: CSVDIRPGGKLFF
size: -; V: TRBV9; J: TRBJ1-1; CDR3: CASSVRAGMNTEAFF
size: few; V: TRBV27; J: TRBJ2-6; CDR3: CASSLTGQGFSGANVLTF
size: -; V: TRBV12-5; J: TRBJ2-5; CDR3: CASGAGQGFQETQYF
size: -; V: TRBV18; J: TRBJ1-4; CDR3: CASSPRDRAPQPNEKLFF
size: -; V: TRBV15; J: TRBJ1-2; CDR3: CATSSRGGGFDGYTF
size: -; V: TRBV7-2; J: TRBJ2-7; CDR3: CASSTRWGLCLLIQYF
size: -; V: TRBV7-7; J: TRBJ2-5; CDR3: CASSLGSSGQETQYF
size: -; V: TRBV28; J: TRBJ1-1; CDR3: CASRWRDSYTEAFF
size: once; V: TRBV6-6; J: TRBJ1-1; CDR3: CASSTGTGLTEAFF
size: -; V: TRBV7-2; J: TRBJ2-2; CDR3: CASSLEASGIGELFF
size: -; V: TRBV18; J: TRBJ2-3; CDR3: CASSPRGGGGTDTQYF
size: -; V: TRBV18; J: TRBJ1-2; CDR3: CASSRGQAIYGYTF
size: -; V: TRBV15; J: TRBJ1-5; CDR3: CATSRGTVSNQPQHF
size: -; V: TRBV6-5; J: TRBJ2-7; CDR3: CASSSPRREGSYEQYF
size: -; V: TRBV10-3; J: TRBJ2-7; CDR3: CAIRGTSGNEQYF
size: few; V: TRBV27; J: TRBJ2-7; CDR3: CASSLSQGVREQYF
size: -; V: TRBV28; J: TRBJ1-2; CDR3: CASSLSGTGSNYGYTF
size: -; V: TRBV3-1/TRBV3-2; J: TRBJ2-4; CDR3: CASSPSGTGKLAKNIQYF
size: -; V: TRBV19; J: TRBJ1-2; CDR3: CASSFLDRGSGYTF
size: -; V: TRBV12-3/TRBV12-4; J: TRBJ1-1; CDR3: CASSPTGGSSGFF
size: -; V: TRBV5-1; J: TRBJ2-3; CDR3: CASSLGTGVSDTQYF
size: -; V: TRBV27; J: TRBJ2-1; CDR3: CASRAGEYNEQFF
size: -; V: TRBV7-2; J: TRBJ1-2; CDR3: CASSPGTGRAGGYTF
size: -; V: TRBV19; J: TRBJ1-2; CDR3: CASSIGRGYGYTF
size: -; V: TRBV19; J: TRBJ2-4; CDR3: CASSISGESTLAKNIQYF
size: -; V: TRBV2; J: TRBJ2-3; CDR3: CASSRTSGSTDTQYF
size: -; V: TRBV29-1; J: TRBJ2-2; CDR3: CSVRPGGHTGELFF
size: -; V: TRBV7-9; J: TRBJ1-4; CDR3: CASSPLFGGATEKLFF
size: -; V: TRBV4-1; J: TRBJ1-1; CDR3: CASSHAAQRNTEAFF
size: -; V: TRBV29-1; J: TRBJ2-3; CDR3: CSELGHSSTDTQYF
size: -; V: TRBV5-1; J: TRBJ2-2; CDR3: CASSLSAGNTGELFF
size: few; V: TRBV4-3; J: TRBJ1-4; CDR3: CASSPTARNEKLFF
size: -; V: TRBV19; J: TRBJ2-1; CDR3: CASSPQDSTYNEQFF
size: -; V: TRBV19; J: TRBJ2-2; CDR3: CASSLRTGVTGELFF
size: -; V: TRBV19; J: TRBJ2-7; CDR3: CASKAGDEQYF